This T cell receptor beta chain derives from a study of metastatic and nonmetastatic thyroid tumors. Study context: Malignant thyroid and benign thyroid patients provided blood and tumor or nodule tissue whose repertoires were compared.

TCRdb re-clonotyped the PCR reads via MiXCR. The table lists just over 40,000 clones, over 10% of them singletons, with roughly 23% in the top ten. Thyroid surgery had not been preceded by any treatment in any patient. This clone occurred many times. Germline lookup yields CDR1 SGHTA and CDR2 FQGNSA. After removal of 2 bases from V and 2 bases from J, the junction contained 10 bases not matched to a gene. This CDR3 comprises 18 residues. The chain employs TRBV7-2 and TRBJ2-7; 12 nucleotides align to TRBD2. The sequencing sample was made of blood. The receptor was derived from a female donor with papillary thyroid cancer or a benign thyroid nodule (not recorded which). Some clones in this sample may be carry-over from other donors' samples. This CDR3 is CASSLTLLAGGYAYEQYF. The CDR3 DNA follows: TGTGCCAGCAGCTTAACTCTCCTAGCGGGAGGGTACGCCTACGAGCAGTACTTC. Full variable domain (outside the CDR3, taken from reference TRBV7-2 and TRBJ2-7): GAGVSQSPSNKVTEKGKDVELRCDPISGHTALYWYRQSLGQGLEFLIYFQGNSAPDKSGLPSDRFSAERTGGSVSTLTIQRTQQEDSAVYLCASSLTLLAGGYAYEQYFGPGTRLTVT.